These 30 T cell receptor beta chains originate from one sample sequenced in a study of CXCR3-negative and CXCR3-positive naive CD8 T cells. UMI labels and 5' RACE were used to prepare the TRB cDNA libraries. Following a re-call of the 5' RACE reads, TCRdb has one entry per CDR3 protein and lacks DNA. The ten most abundant clones cover under 25% of a sample with 45,000 to 70,000 distinct CDR3 sequences. Sample: memory CD8+ T cells from blood. All receptors derive from a human donor in good health. Some clones in this sample may be carry-over from other donors' samples.

The J gene is TRBJ2-5, the V gene TRBV7-9; the TCRdb call, TRBD1, lacks DNA for checking. Germline CDR1 is SEHNR and CDR2 is FQNEAQ (reference sequence). This CDR3 is 12 amino acids long. This chain's CDR3 is CASSPPVGTQYF.

The V call is TRBV11-3, the J call TRBJ2-1; without DNA, the TCRdb call of TRBD1 cannot be checked. Germline assignment: CDR1 SGHNT and CDR2 YENEEA. The CDR3 has 16 residues. CDR3 residues: CASSLDRGVVYNEQFF.

The gene calls are TRBV7-3 and TRBJ2-1; TCRdb names TRBD2, which stays unverified in the absence of DNA. CDR3 size: 15 residues. Germline values: CDR1 SGHTA, CDR2 FQGTGA. CDR3 loop: CASSLTASGTSEQFF.

This sequence joins TRBV12-3 or TRBV12-4 and TRBJ1-5. The CDR3 consists of 11 residues. The CDR3 loop is CASSSNQPQHF.

The rearrangement uses TRBV29-1 and TRBJ2-5. This CDR3 spans 13 amino acids. Germline V gives CDR1 SQVTM, CDR2 ANQGSEA. The CDR3 is CSGTTTLVETQYF.

The chain carries TRBV29-1 and TRBJ2-1; the D call of TRBD2 rests on TCRdb alone, since no DNA is present to check it. The CDR3 has 13 amino acids. Germline V gene sequence: CDR1 SQVTM, CDR2 ANQGSEA. The CDR3: CSVWSSEYNEQFF.

The V and J genes are TRBV20-1 and TRBJ2-7; TCRdb outputs TRBD1, but without DNA this stays unchecked. Germline V gene lookup returns CDR1 DFQATT and CDR2 SNEGSKA (reference sequence). This CDR3 has 15 residues. The CDR3 here is CSARATQGKDYEQYF.

This chain links TRBV29-1 with TRBJ2-3; TCRdb reports TRBD2, a call that lacks DNA to check it against. The CDR3 is 14 amino acids. Germline CDR1 SQVTM, CDR2 ANQGSEA. CDR3 region: CSALGGQAVDTQYF.

This chain uses TRBV5-1 with TRBJ1-2; TCRdb's D call of TRBD1 is untestable without DNA. Germline CDR1 and CDR2: SGHRS and YFSETQ. This CDR3 is built from 16 residues. CDR3 protein: CASRTDIGSTFYGYTF.

The CDR3 protein is CSVGGSYQETQYF. The chain is built from TRBV29-1 and TRBJ2-5; TCRdb outputs TRBD1, but without DNA this stays unchecked. The V gene's germline CDR1 is SQVTM and CDR2 ANQGSEA. This CDR3 spans 13 amino acids.

CDR3 region: CASSEHYNRGPNEKLFF. V is TRBV7-6 and J is TRBJ1-4; the TCRdb D gene call, TRBD1, has no DNA to confirm it. The CDR3 is 17 residues long. Germline-derived CDR1 and CDR2 are SGHVS and FNYEAQ.

The V and J genes are TRBV7-3 and TRBJ2-1; checking the TCRdb D call of TRBD1 is not possible without DNA. CDR1 SGHTA and CDR2 FQGTGA come from the germline V gene. The CDR3 has 14 amino acids. The CDR3 is CASSLSGQYNEQFF.

V and J are TRBV29-1 and TRBJ1-2; TCRdb selects TRBD1, and the lack of DNA leaves this call unchecked. The CDR3 is 13 residues long. The germline gives CDR1 SQVTM, CDR2 ANQGSEA. The CDR3 loop reads CSVSTNRERGYTF.

V is TRBV7-9 and J is TRBJ2-1; absent DNA, TCRdb's TRBD2 call cannot be checked. This CDR3 has 14 amino acids. CDR1 SEHNR and CDR2 FQNEAQ come from the germline V gene (reference sequence). The chain's CDR3 is CASRAGPGANEQFF. Looking up the rest from reference TRBV7-9 and TRBJ2-1 gives the full variable domain: DTGVSQNPRHKITKRGQNVTFRCDPISEHNRLYWYRQTLGQGPEFLTYFQNEAQLEKSRLLSDRFSAERPKGSFSTLEIQRTEQGDSAMYLCASRAGPGANEQFFGPGTRLTVL.

The chain recombines TRBV7-9 with TRBJ2-7; TCRdb selects TRBD1, and the lack of DNA leaves this call unchecked. Germline V gives CDR1 SEHNR, CDR2 FQNEAQ (reference sequence). The CDR3 is made up of 14 amino acids. The CDR3 sequence is CASSLGGVFYEQYF.

The chain recombines TRBV29-1 with TRBJ1-4. The CDR3 is 12 residues long. Germline V CDR1 and CDR2: SQVTM, ANQGSEA. CDR3 loop: CSVELADEKLFF. Full variable domain (remainder filled in from reference TRBV29-1 and TRBJ1-4): SAVISQKPSRDICQRGTSLTIQCQVDSQVTMMFWYRQQPGQSLTLIATANQGSEATYESGFVIDKFPISRPNLTFSTLTVSNMSPEDSSIYLCSVELADEKLFFGSGTQLSVL.

The chain combines TRBV7-9 with TRBJ2-4. Germline V gives CDR1 SEHNR, CDR2 FQNEAQ (reference sequence). CDR3 size: 13 residues. CDR3 sequence reads: CASSLQPQDIQYF. The full variable domain, completed using reference TRBV7-9 and TRBJ2-4, is DTGVSQNPRHKITKRGQNVTFRCDPISEHNRLYWYRQTLGQGPEFLTYFQNEAQLEKSRLLSDRFSAERPKGSFSTLEIQRTEQGDSAMYLCASSLQPQDIQYFGAGTRLSVL.

The chain couples TRBV28 to TRBJ1-6; TCRdb calls TRBD1, which cannot be checked without DNA. Germline V gives CDR1 MDHEN, CDR2 SYDVKM. This CDR3 region has 16 residues. The CDR3 protein is CASSYDRERYNSPLHF.

The chain recombines TRBV21-1 with TRBJ2-1. TRBV21-1 is reported as a pseudogene. CDR3 length: 13 residues. The CDR3 here is CASSKFLGNEQFF.

The chain is built from TRBV11-3 and TRBJ2-7; TCRdb outputs TRBD1, but without DNA this stays unchecked. Germline V lookup: CDR1 SGHNT, CDR2 YENEEA. This CDR3 spans 13 amino acids. CDR3 sequence reads: CASSPAQGNEQYF.

This sequence joins TRBV20-1 and TRBJ2-1. Germline V lookup: CDR1 DFQATT, CDR2 SNEGSKA (reference sequence). CDR3 length: 15 amino acids. CDR3 region: CSARDPRTSNYEQFF.

The rearrangement links TRBV11-3 to TRBJ1-5; TCRdb proposes TRBD1, but this gene call is untestable without DNA. The CDR3 extends over 18 amino acids. CDR1 SGHNT and CDR2 YENEEA come from the germline V gene. The CDR3 loop is CASSSTATGTGRNQPQHF.

The rearrangement joins TRBV28 to TRBJ2-7; the TRBD2 assignment by TCRdb is unverifiable without DNA. Germline V gene lookup returns CDR1 MDHEN and CDR2 SYDVKM. The CDR3 sequence is 14 residues long. The CDR3 protein is CASTLSEGFGEQYF.

This chain uses TRBV6-1 with TRBJ2-1; the TCRdb call, TRBD1, lacks DNA for checking. This CDR3 contains 12 residues. Per the germline V gene, CDR1 is MNHNS and CDR2 is SASEGT. This CDR3 is CASYLGGDEQFF.

The rearrangement links TRBV20-1 to TRBJ2-5; the D gene TCRdb calls, TRBD1, cannot be checked with no DNA. The CDR3 is 14 residues long. Looked up from germline, CDR1 is DFQATT and CDR2 is SNEGSKA (reference sequence). This chain's CDR3 is CSARDGRGQETQYF.

The chain links TRBV4-1 to TRBJ1-2; TCRdb selects TRBD1, and the lack of DNA leaves this call unchecked. Germline loops: CDR1 MGHRA, CDR2 YSYEKL. The CDR3 totals 17 residues. The CDR3: CASSQDPRDRGAVGYTF.

The chain couples TRBV12-3 or TRBV12-4 to TRBJ2-5; TCRdb proposes TRBD1, but this gene call is untestable without DNA. This CDR3 is 15 amino acids long. The CDR3 region is CASSDAQGSQETQYF.

The V gene is TRBV11-1, the J gene TRBJ2-7; lacking DNA, the TRBD2 call made by TCRdb goes unchecked. The CDR3 spans 15 residues. CDR1 is SGHAT, CDR2 FQDESV, per germline (reference sequence). CDR3 in amino acids: CASSTLSGGTYEQYF.

The CDR3 reads CASSLTGPNEQYF. The rearrangement joins TRBV12-3 or TRBV12-4 to TRBJ2-7. This CDR3 region has 13 residues.

The rearrangement uses TRBV2 and TRBJ2-7. The CDR3 totals 13 residues. Germline V CDR1 and CDR2: SNHLY, FYNNEI. Here the CDR3 reads CASSDFVDYEQYF.